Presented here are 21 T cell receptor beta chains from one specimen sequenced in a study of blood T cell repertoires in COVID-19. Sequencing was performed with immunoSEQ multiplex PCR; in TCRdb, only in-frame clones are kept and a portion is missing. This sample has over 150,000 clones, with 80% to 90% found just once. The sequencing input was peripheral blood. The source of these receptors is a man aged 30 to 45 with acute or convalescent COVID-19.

The CDR3, as DNA: TGTGCCAGCAGCCAAGATCGGGGGGGGCAAGAGACCCAGTACTTC. This encodes CASSQDRGGQETQYF. The rearrangement links TRBV4-2 to TRBJ2-5, with 8 bases lining up with TRBD2. The CDR3 runs 15 residues. Germline V gene lookup returns CDR1 LGHNA and CDR2 YNFKEQ. V was clipped by 0 bases and J by 2 bases; unmatched bases: 2.

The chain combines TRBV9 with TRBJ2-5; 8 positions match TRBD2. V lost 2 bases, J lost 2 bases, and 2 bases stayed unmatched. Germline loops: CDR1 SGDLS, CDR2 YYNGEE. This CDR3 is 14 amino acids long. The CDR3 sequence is CASSVRGGQETQYF. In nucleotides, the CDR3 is TGTGCCAGCAGCGTCCGGGGGGGACAAGAGACCCAGTACTTC.

As DNA, the CDR3 is TGTGCCAGCCTACTAGCGGGAGCGGCCACCGGGGAGCTGTTTTTT. This sequence encodes CASLLAGAATGELFF. This chain links TRBV18 with TRBJ2-2; 11 nucleotides line up with TRBD2. The CDR3 runs to 15 residues. Germline-derived CDR1 and CDR2 are KGHSH and LQKENI. After removal of 8 bases from V and 4 bases from J, the junction contained 6 bases not matched to a gene.

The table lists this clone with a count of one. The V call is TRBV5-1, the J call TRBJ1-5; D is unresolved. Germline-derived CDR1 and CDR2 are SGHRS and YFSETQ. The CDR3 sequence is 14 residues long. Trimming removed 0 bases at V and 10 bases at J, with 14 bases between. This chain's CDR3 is CASSLVPTSRPQHF. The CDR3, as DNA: TGCGCCAGCAGCTTGGTTCCCACTAGCCGTCCCCAGCATTTT.

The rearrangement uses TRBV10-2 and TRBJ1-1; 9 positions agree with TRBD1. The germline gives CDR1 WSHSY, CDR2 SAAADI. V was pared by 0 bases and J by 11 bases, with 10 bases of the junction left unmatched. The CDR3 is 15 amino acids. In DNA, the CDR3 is TGCGCCAGCAGTGAGTCCCGAAAAAGGACAGGGGAGGCTTTCTTT. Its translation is CASSESRKRTGEAFF.

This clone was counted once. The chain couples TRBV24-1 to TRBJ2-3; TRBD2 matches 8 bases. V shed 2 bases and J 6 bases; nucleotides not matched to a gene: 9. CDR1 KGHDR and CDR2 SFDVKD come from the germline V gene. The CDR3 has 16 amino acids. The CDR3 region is CATSDSLAGEIDTQYF. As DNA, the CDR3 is TGTGCCACCAGTGATTCCCTAGCGGGTGAAATCGATACGCAGTATTTT.

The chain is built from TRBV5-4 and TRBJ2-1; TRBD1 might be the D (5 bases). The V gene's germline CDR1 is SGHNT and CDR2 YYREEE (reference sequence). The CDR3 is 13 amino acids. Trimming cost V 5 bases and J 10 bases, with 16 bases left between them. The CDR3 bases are TGTGCCAGCAGAGAGCGTCCCGACAGCGAGCAGTTCTTC. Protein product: CASRERPDSEQFF.

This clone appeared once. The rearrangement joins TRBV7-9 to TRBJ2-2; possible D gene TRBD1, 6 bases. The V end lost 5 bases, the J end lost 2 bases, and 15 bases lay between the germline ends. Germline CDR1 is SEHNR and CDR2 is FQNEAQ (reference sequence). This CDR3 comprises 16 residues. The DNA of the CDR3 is TGTGCCAGCAGCCTCCCGTGGGACACTAACACCGGGGAGCTGTTTTTT. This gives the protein CASSLPWDTNTGELFF.

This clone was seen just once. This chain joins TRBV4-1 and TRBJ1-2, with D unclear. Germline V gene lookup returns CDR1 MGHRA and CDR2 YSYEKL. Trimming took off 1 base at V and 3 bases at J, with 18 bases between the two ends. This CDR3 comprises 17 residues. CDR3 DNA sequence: TGCGCCAGCAGCCAAGTCATGGTACTTGGTTCGTACTATGGCTACACCTTC. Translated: CASSQVMVLGSYYGYTF.

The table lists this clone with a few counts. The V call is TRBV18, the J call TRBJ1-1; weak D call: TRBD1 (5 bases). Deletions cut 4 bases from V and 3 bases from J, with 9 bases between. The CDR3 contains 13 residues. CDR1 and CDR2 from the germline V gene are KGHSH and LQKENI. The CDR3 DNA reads TGTGCCAGCTCACAGACAGCTGACACTGAAGCTTTCTTT. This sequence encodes CASSQTADTEAFF.

The CDR3 DNA follows: TGTGCCAGCAGCTTAGTGTCACAGGGGGCCGCATTGGCCATATATTTT. Translated: CASSLVSQGAALAIYF. This chain joins TRBV7-2 and TRBJ1-3; TRBD1 matches at 9 bases. The CDR3 is made up of 16 amino acids. With 1 base clipped from V and 11 bases from J, the junction kept 12 bases outside the gene matches. Looked up from germline, CDR1 is SGHTA and CDR2 is FQGNSA.

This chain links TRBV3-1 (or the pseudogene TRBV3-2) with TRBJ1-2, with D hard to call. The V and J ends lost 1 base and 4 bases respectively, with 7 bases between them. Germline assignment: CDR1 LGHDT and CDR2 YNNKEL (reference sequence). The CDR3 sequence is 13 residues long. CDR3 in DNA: TGTGCCAGCAGCCAAGGCGTTCTCTATGGCTACACCTTC. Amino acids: CASSQGVLYGYTF.

CDR3: CASSPTGNYGYTF. CDR3 DNA: TGTGCCAGCAGTCCAACAGGGAACTATGGCTACACCTTC. The genes are TRBV6-2 or TRBV6-3 and TRBJ1-2; tentative D call: TRBD1 (6 bases). V was clipped by 5 bases and J by 2 bases, with 9 bases between them. The CDR3 contains 13 residues. The germline CDR1 and CDR2 sequences are MNHEY and SVGEGT.

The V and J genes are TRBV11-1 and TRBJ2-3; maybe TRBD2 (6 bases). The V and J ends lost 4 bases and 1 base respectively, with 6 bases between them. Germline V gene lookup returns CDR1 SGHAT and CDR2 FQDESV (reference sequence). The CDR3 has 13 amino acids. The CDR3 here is CASSWGGTDTQYF. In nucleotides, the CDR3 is TGTGCCAGCAGCTGGGGGGGCACAGATACGCAGTATTTT. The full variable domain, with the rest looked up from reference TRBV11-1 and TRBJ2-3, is EAEVAQSPRYKITEKSQAVAFWCDPISGHATLYWYRQILGQGPELLVQFQDESVVDDSQLPKDRFSAERLKGVDSTLKIQPAELGDSAMYLCASSWGGTDTQYFGPGTRLTVL.

CDR3 in DNA: TGTGCCAGCAGTCAGGGAGGAAGGCCCTATGGCTACACCTTC. It yields the protein CASSQGGRPYGYTF. The chain uses TRBV6-5 and TRBJ1-2, with a possible D match to TRBD1 (5 bases). The V and J ends lost 5 bases and 4 bases respectively, with 14 bases between them. This CDR3 is built from 14 residues. Germline V CDR1 and CDR2: MNHEY, SVGAGI.

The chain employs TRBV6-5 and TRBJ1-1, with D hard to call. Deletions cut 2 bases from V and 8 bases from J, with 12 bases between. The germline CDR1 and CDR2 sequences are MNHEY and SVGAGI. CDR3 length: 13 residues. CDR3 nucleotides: TGTGCCAGCAGTTACCTCCAGGCTGCAGAAGCTTTCTTT. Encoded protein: CASSYLQAAEAFF.

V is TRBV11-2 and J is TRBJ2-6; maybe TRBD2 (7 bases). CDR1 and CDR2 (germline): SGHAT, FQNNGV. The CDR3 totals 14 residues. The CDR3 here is CGWGGLSGANVLTF. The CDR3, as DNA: TGTGGATGGGGGGGGCTCTCTGGGGCCAACGTCCTGACTTTC.

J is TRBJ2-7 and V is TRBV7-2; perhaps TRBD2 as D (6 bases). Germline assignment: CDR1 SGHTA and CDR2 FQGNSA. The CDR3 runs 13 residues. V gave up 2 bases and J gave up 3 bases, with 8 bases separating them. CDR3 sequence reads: CASSLIGGYEQYF. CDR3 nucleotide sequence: TGTGCCAGCAGCTTAATCGGGGGCTACGAGCAGTACTTC.

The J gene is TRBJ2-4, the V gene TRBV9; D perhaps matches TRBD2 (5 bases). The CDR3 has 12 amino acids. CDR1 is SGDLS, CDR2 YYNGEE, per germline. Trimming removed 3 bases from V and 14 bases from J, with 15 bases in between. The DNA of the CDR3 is TGTGCCAGCAGCGCCCACGGAGGCCCAAAGTACTTC. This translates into CASSAHGGPKYF.

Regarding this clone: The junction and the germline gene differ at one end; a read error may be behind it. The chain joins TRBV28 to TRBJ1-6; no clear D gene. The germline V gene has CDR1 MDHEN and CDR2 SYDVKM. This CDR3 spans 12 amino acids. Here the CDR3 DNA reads TGTGCCAGCAGTCTGACACATTCAGCCCTCCACTTT. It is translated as CASSLTHSALHF.

The CDR3 nucleotides read TGTGCCAGCAGCTTAAGTGTGACTAGCCACGAGCAGTACTTC. This sequence encodes CASSLSVTSHEQYF. This chain connects TRBV7-9 to TRBJ2-7, with 7 positions matching TRBD2. From germline, CDR1 is SEHNR and CDR2 FQNEAQ (reference sequence). CDR3 length: 14 residues. J gave up 5 bases and V 2 bases, and 6 bases lay outside the gene matches.